These T cell receptor beta chains were read from a single sample in a study of graft-versus-host responses after intestinal transplantation. Method: immunoSEQ multiplex PCR; TCRdb's copy keeps in-frame clones and lacks some. The repertoire holds fewer than 110,000 clones, with 87% as singletons. Antigens of these TCRs are unknown. The specimen was unstimulated CD4+ T cells sorted from spleen or lymph node cells, collected before transplant. The receptors originated from a human donor who was the organ donor for an intestinal transplant. CDR3s include the opening cysteine and the closing phenylalanine or tryptophan. The order of the fields is J gene, clone size, V gene, D gene, CDR3 protein, CDR3 DNA. The D gene is left open where the match is weak. Some rows mark clone size as missing; the rest say once, few, many or name a class of expanded clone.

J: TRBJ2-1
size: -
V: TRBV19
D: -
CDR3: CASRTNPGPLRVNEQFF
DNA: TGTGCCAGTAGAACCAATCCGGGACCCCTTCGGGTGAATGAGCAGTTCTTC

J: TRBJ2-2
size: -
V: TRBV18
D: -
CDR3: CASSPYDTGELFF
DNA: TGTGCCAGCTCACCATACGACACCGGGGAGCTGTTTTTT

J: TRBJ1-4
size: -
V: TRBV27
D: -
CDR3: CASSSLWGMGEKLFF
DNA: TGTGCCAGCAGTTCGCTTTGGGGGATGGGTGAAAAACTGTTTTTT

J: TRBJ2-2
size: -
V: TRBV19
D: -
CDR3: CASSNRQPGGELFF
DNA: TGTGCCAGTAGTAATCGACAGCCCGGGGGGGAGCTGTTTTTT

J: TRBJ2-5
size: -
V: TRBV4-2
D: -
CDR3: CASSQDYGGGETQYF
DNA: TGTGCCAGCAGCCAAGATTATGGGGGCGGGGAGACCCAGTACTTC

J: TRBJ2-1
size: -
V: TRBV27
D: TRBD2
CDR3: CASSPTSGGLYNEQFF
DNA: TGTGCCAGCAGTCCGACTAGCGGGGGGCTTTACAATGAGCAGTTCTTC

J: TRBJ2-5
size: few
V: TRBV6-5
D: TRBD1
CDR3: CASRDRGWKTQYF
DNA: TGTGCCAGCAGGGACAGGGGGTGGAAGACCCAGTACTTC

J: TRBJ2-1
size: -
V: TRBV6-5
D: -
CDR3: CASSRGGKQFF
DNA: TGTGCCAGCAGTCGGGGCGGGAAGCAGTTCTTC

J: TRBJ2-2
size: -
V: TRBV11-3
D: -
CDR3: CASLGAGVNLANTGELFF
DNA: TGTGCCAGCTTAGGCGCAGGGGTAAACCTAGCGAACACCGGGGAGCTGTTTTTT

J: TRBJ1-1
size: -
V: TRBV11-3
D: -
CDR3: CASSLLKFGEAFF
DNA: TGTGCCAGCAGCTTATTAAAGTTTGGGGAAGCTTTCTTT

J: TRBJ2-4
size: -
V: TRBV28
D: -
CDR3: CASFPGLLNIQYF
DNA: TGTGCCAGCTTCCCGGGACTTTTAAACATTCAGTACTTC

J: TRBJ2-5
size: -
V: TRBV5-4
D: TRBD2
CDR3: CASSLWSAGGGPETQYF
DNA: TGTGCCAGCAGCTTGTGGTCGGCGGGGGGCGGGCCAGAGACCCAGTACTTC

J: TRBJ2-7
size: -
V: TRBV5-1
D: -
CDR3: CASSLEGRYYEQYF
DNA: TGCGCCAGCAGCTTGGAGGGTCGTTACTACGAGCAGTACTTC

J: TRBJ2-7
size: -
V: TRBV27
D: -
CDR3: CASSLRTDTYEQYF
DNA: TGTGCCAGCAGTTTGCGTACCGATACCTACGAGCAGTACTTC

J: TRBJ1-4
size: -
V: TRBV5-4
D: -
CDR3: CASSSRTNEKLFF
DNA: TGTGCCAGCAGCTCCCGAACTAATGAAAAACTGTTTTTT

J: TRBJ2-3
size: -
V: TRBV5-1
D: -
CDR3: CASSLQVGDTQYF
DNA: TGCGCCAGCAGCCTACAGGTCGGGGATACGCAGTATTTT

J: TRBJ2-1
size: -
V: TRBV19
D: TRBD2
CDR3: CASSIGTRTYNEQFF
DNA: TGTGCCAGTAGTATCGGGACTAGAACTTACAATGAGCAGTTCTTC

J: TRBJ1-3
size: once
V: TRBV11-2
D: -
CDR3: CASSFFSGNTIYF
DNA: TGTGCCAGCAGCTTCTTCTCTGGAAACACCATATATTTT

J: TRBJ2-1
size: once
V: TRBV7-2
D: -
CDR3: CASSLGGRSYNEQFF
DNA: TGTGCCAGCAGCTTAGGGGGACGGAGCTACAATGAGCAGTTCTTC

J: TRBJ2-7
size: -
V: TRBV19
D: TRBD1
CDR3: CASSPGQKEQYEQYF
DNA: TGTGCCAGTAGCCCGGGACAGAAAGAGCAATACGAGCAGTACTTC

J: TRBJ2-7
size: -
V: TRBV2
D: -
CDR3: CASRSSSLFTYEQYF
DNA: TGTGCCAGCAGGTCTAGCTCTTTGTTCACCTACGAGCAGTACTTC

J: TRBJ2-7
size: -
V: TRBV6-1
D: TRBD1
CDR3: CASTKTGGAAEQYF
DNA: TGTGCCAGCACCAAAACAGGGGGCGCGGCCGAGCAGTACTTC

J: TRBJ1-5
size: -
V: TRBV9
D: TRBD1
CDR3: CASSLTSGTGGGQPQHF
DNA: TGTGCCAGCAGCCTAACGTCCGGGACAGGGGGCGGTCAGCCCCAGCATTTT

J: TRBJ2-7
size: -
V: TRBV5-6
D: -
CDR3: CASSLPWGDRTYEQYF
DNA: TGTGCCAGCAGTCTTCCTTGGGGGGACCGGACCTACGAGCAGTACTTC

J: TRBJ1-1
size: -
V: TRBV10-2
D: -
CDR3: CASSAGVGVFTEAFF
DNA: TGCGCCAGCAGTGCCGGAGTAGGGGTCTTTACTGAAGCTTTCTTT

J: TRBJ2-1
size: -
V: TRBV6-5
D: TRBD1
CDR3: CASRRSGQYNEQFF
DNA: TGTGCCAGCAGGCGATCGGGACAGTACAATGAGCAGTTCTTC

J: TRBJ2-2
size: once
V: TRBV2
D: -
CDR3: CASSPPFLSTRRSDGELFF
DNA: TGTGCCAGCAGTCCACCCTTCCTTTCGACTAGGAGGAGTGACGGGGAGCTGTTTTTT

J: TRBJ1-3
size: -
V: TRBV18
D: -
CDR3: CASSPFSTDSGNTIYF
DNA: TGTGCCAGCTCACCCTTTTCGACGGACTCTGGAAACACCATATATTTT

J: TRBJ2-5
size: -
V: TRBV4-1
D: TRBD2
CDR3: CASSQAGLAGSETQYF
DNA: TGCGCCAGCAGCCAAGCGGGACTAGCGGGGTCGGAGACCCAGTACTTC

J: TRBJ2-5
size: -
V: TRBV7-9
D: -
CDR3: CASSPQGTSTGETQYF
DNA: TGTGCCAGCAGCCCCCAGGGGACTTCCACAGGGGAGACCCAGTACTTC

J: TRBJ1-5
size: -
V: TRBV5-1
D: -
CDR3: CASSTTGNNQPQHF
DNA: TGCGCCAGCAGCACGACAGGTAACAATCAGCCCCAGCATTTT

J: TRBJ2-5
size: -
V: TRBV6-1
D: -
CDR3: CASSVYRESGETQYF
DNA: TGTGCCAGCAGCGTATACAGGGAAAGTGGAGAGACCCAGTACTTC

J: TRBJ2-7
size: -
V: TRBV5-1
D: TRBD1
CDR3: CASSVGQGLASYEQYF
DNA: TGCGCCAGCAGCGTAGGACAGGGGTTGGCCTCCTACGAGCAGTACTTC

J: TRBJ2-3
size: -
V: TRBV7-2
D: -
CDR3: CASSPSWGAYTDTQYF
DNA: TGTGCCAGCAGCCCCTCTTGGGGGGCATACACAGATACGCAGTATTTT

J: TRBJ2-1
size: -
V: TRBV11-2
D: -
CDR3: CASSPVSGTWTYNEQFF
DNA: TGTGCCAGCAGCCCCGTATCCGGGACATGGACCTACAATGAGCAGTTCTTC

J: TRBJ2-1
size: -
V: TRBV7-8
D: TRBD2
CDR3: CASSLGGGTPGEQFF
DNA: TGTGCCAGCAGCTTGGGCGGGGGGACGCCCGGAGAGCAGTTCTTC

J: TRBJ2-7
size: -
V: TRBV27
D: -
CDR3: CASSLSGFDEQYF
DNA: TGTGCCAGCAGTTTGTCCGGTTTCGATGAGCAGTACTTC

J: TRBJ1-4
size: -
V: TRBV18
D: -
CDR3: CASSRSGAATNEKLFF
DNA: TGTGCCAGCTCACGCTCCGGGGCTGCAACTAATGAAAAACTGTTTTTT

J: TRBJ1-2
size: -
V: TRBV2
D: TRBD1
CDR3: CASRSGTGGFDGYTF
DNA: TGTGCCAGCAGATCCGGGACAGGGGGTTTTGATGGCTACACCTTC

J: TRBJ2-4
size: -
V: TRBV19
D: TRBD2
CDR3: CASRAGAGNIQYF
DNA: TGTGCCAGTAGAGCGGGAGCTGGGAACATTCAGTACTTC

J: TRBJ1-6
size: -
V: TRBV2
D: TRBD1
CDR3: CASSERRDSYNSPLHF
DNA: TGTGCCAGCAGTGAAAGGAGGGACAGCTATAATTCACCCCTCCACTTT

J: TRBJ2-2
size: -
V: TRBV14
D: -
CDR3: CASSQDLPPGELFF
DNA: TGTGCCAGCAGCCAAGATCTCCCCCCCGGGGAGCTGTTTTTT

J: TRBJ2-2
size: -
V: TRBV9
D: -
CDR3: CASSVGVGELFF
DNA: TGTGCCAGCAGCGTAGGGGTGGGGGAGCTGTTTTTT

J: TRBJ2-4
size: once
V: TRBV2
D: TRBD1
CDR3: CASRDRAKNIQYF
DNA: TGTGCCAGCAGGGACAGGGCCAAAAACATTCAGTACTTC

J: TRBJ2-5
size: -
V: TRBV6-1
D: -
CDR3: CASSNRRQSEETQYF
DNA: TGTGCCAGCAGTAACCGCCGCCAGAGCGAAGAGACCCAGTACTTC

J: TRBJ2-2
size: few
V: TRBV10-1
D: TRBD2
CDR3: CASAGANTGELFF
DNA: TGCGCCAGCGCGGGAGCGAACACCGGGGAGCTGTTTTTT

J: TRBJ2-3
size: once
V: TRBV11-2
D: -
CDR3: CASSLGRGEFGTDTQYF
DNA: TGTGCCAGCAGCTTAGGGAGGGGGGAGTTTGGCACAGATACGCAGTATTTT

J: TRBJ2-7
size: -
V: TRBV15
D: -
CDR3: CATSRVRQASEQYF
DNA: TGTGCCACCAGCAGAGTGAGGCAGGCTTCCGAGCAGTACTTC